This TCR beta chain was captured in a study of blood T cell repertoires in COVID-19. About the study: The cDNA or gDNA used as material had been derived from T cells, B-cell-depleted T cells, or PBMCs.

The method was immunoSEQ multiplex PCR; TCRdb's version includes in-frame clones alone and lacks a portion of them. The table lists some 670,000 clones, around 89% of them singletons. Germline values: CDR1 MNHEY, CDR2 SVGAGI. V was shortened by 4 bases and J by 4 bases, with 6 bases between the two germline ends. The CDR3 loop spans 12 amino acids. Sequenced material: peripheral blood. This clonotype was sampled from a woman aged 18 to 35 with acute or convalescent COVID-19. V usage is TRBV6-5 and J usage is TRBJ2-3, with D possibly being TRBD1 (5 bases). The CDR3 sequence is CASSSGPDTQYF. In DNA form, the CDR3 reads TGTGCCAGCAGTTCAGGGCCAGATACGCAGTATTTT.